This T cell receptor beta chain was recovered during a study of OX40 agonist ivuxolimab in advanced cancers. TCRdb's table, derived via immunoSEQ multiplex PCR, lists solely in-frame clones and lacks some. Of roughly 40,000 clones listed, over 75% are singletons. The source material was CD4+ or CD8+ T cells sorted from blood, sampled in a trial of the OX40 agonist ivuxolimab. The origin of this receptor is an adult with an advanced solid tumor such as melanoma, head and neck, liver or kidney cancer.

CDR3 sequence (DNA): TGTGCTAGTGGTTTTAATTATGAGCAGTTCTTC. Its translation: CASGFNYEQFF. The J gene is TRBJ2-1, the V gene TRBV12-5; no clear D gene. CDR3 size: 11 residues. V was cut by 3 bases and J by 8 bases, with 5 bases left in between. Germline loops: CDR1 LGHNT, CDR2 FRNRAP. Combining the CDR3 with reference TRBV12-5 and TRBJ2-1 gives the whole variable domain DARVTQTPRHKVTEMGQEVTMRCQPILGHNTVFWYRQTMMQGLELLAYFRNRAPLDDSGMPKDRFSAEMPDATLATLKIQPSEPRDSAVYFCASGFNYEQFFGPGTRLTVL.